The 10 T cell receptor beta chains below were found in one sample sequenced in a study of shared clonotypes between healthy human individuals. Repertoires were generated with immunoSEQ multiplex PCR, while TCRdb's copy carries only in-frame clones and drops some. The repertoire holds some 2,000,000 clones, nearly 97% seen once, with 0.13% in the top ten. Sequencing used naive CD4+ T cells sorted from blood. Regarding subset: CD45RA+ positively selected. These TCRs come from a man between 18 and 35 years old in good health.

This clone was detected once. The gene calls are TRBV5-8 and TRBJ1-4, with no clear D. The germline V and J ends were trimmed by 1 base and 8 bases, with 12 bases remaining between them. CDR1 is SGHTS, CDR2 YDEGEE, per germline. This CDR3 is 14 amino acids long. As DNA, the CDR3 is TGTGCCAGCAGCTTGCAGACCCTGAGAGAAAAACTGTTTTTT. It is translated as CASSLQTLREKLFF.

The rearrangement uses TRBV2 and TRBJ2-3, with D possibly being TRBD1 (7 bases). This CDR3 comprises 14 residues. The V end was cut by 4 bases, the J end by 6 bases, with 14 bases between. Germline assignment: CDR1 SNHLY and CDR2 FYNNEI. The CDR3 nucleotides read TGTGCCAGCAGTGGACAGGGTCGGGGGGATACGCAGTATTTT. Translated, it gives CASSGQGRGDTQYF.

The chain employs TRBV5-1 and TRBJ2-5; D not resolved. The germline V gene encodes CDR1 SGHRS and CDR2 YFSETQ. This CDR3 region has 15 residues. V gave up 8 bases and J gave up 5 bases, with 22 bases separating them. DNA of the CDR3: TGCGCCAGTTCGCCCGGGTCTTCCTGGGTCGAGACCCAGTACTTC. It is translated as CASSPGSSWVETQYF.

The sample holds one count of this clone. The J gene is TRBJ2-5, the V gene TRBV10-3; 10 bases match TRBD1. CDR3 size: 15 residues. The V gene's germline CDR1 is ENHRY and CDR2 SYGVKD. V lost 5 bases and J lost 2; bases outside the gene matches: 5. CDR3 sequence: CAISPGQGTQETQYF. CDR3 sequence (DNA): TGTGCCATCAGTCCGGGACAGGGGACGCAAGAGACCCAGTACTTC.

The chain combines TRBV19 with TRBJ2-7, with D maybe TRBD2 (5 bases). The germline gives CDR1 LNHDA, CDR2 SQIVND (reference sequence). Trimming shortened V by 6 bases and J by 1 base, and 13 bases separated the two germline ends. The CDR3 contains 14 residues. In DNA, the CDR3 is TGTGCCAGTAGGAGGGTGATACAATCCTACGAGCAGTACTTC. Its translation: CASRRVIQSYEQYF.

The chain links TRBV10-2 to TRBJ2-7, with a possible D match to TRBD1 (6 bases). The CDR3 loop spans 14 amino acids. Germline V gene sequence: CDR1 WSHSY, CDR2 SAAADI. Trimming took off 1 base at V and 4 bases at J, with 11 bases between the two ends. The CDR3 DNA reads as TGCGCCAGCAGTGAGTATAGGGGGATGTACGAGCAGTACTTC. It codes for CASSEYRGMYEQYF.

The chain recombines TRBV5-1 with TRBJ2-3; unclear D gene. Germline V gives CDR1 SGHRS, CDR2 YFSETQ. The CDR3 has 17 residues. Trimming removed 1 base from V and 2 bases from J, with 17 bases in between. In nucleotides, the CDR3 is TGCGCCAGCAGCTTGCATGGACGGGCAGATATCACAGATACGCAGTATTTT. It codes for CASSLHGRADITDTQYF.

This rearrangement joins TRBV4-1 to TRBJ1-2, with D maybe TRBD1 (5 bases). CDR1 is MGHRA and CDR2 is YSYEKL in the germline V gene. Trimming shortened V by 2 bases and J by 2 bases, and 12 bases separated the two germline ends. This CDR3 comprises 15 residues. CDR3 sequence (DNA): TGCGCCAGCAGCCAATCAGGGACGGAGAACTATGGCTACACCTTC. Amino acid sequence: CASSQSGTENYGYTF.

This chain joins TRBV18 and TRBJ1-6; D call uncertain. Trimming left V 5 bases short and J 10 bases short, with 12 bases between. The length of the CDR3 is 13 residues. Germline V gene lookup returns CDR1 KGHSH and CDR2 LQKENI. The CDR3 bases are TGTGCCAGCTCAAGGGAGGTCCGGTCACCCCTCCACTTT. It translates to CASSREVRSPLHF.

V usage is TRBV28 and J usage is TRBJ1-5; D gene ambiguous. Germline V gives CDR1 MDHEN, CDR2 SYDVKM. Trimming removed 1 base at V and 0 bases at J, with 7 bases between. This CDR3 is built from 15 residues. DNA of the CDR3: TGTGCCAGCAGTTTATACGACGGTAGCAATCAGCCCCAGCATTTT. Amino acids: CASSLYDGSNQPQHF.